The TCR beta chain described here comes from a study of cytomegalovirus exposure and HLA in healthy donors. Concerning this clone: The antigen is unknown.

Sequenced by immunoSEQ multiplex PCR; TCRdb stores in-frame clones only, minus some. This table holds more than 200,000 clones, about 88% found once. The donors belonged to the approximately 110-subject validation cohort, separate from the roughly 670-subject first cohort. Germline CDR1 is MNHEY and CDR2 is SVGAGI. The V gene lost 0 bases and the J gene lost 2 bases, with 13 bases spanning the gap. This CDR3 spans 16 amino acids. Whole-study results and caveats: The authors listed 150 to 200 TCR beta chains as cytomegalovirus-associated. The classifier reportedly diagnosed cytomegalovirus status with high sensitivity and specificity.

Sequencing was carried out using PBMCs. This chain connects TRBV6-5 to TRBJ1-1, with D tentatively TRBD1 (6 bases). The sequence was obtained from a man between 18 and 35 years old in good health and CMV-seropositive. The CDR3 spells CASSYSKQGPNTEAFF. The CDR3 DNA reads TGTGCCAGCAGTTACTCAAAACAGGGCCCCAACACTGAAGCTTTCTTT.